This T cell receptor beta chain was sequenced in a study of shared clonotypes between healthy human individuals. The overall study: Donor composition was a couple of women and a few men, aged 18 to 49.

Sequencing used immunoSEQ multiplex PCR; TCRdb keeps in-frame clones, though not all of them. The data hold about a million clones, with 70% to 80% observed a single time. Germline CDR1 SGHNT, CDR2 YYREEE (reference sequence). J was trimmed by 3 bases and V by 3 bases; bases with no gene match: 8. This CDR3 spans 16 amino acids. Sequencing was done on a sample of memory CD4+ T cells sorted from blood. The subset is: CD45RA-negative fraction. The chain combines TRBV5-4 with TRBJ2-2; the match to TRBD1 covers 7 bases. This clonotype was sampled from a young man in good health. CDR3 nucleotide sequence: TGTGCCAGCAGCTCCAGGACCCAGGGGGACACCGGGGAGCTGTTTTTT. It codes for CASSSRTQGDTGELFF.